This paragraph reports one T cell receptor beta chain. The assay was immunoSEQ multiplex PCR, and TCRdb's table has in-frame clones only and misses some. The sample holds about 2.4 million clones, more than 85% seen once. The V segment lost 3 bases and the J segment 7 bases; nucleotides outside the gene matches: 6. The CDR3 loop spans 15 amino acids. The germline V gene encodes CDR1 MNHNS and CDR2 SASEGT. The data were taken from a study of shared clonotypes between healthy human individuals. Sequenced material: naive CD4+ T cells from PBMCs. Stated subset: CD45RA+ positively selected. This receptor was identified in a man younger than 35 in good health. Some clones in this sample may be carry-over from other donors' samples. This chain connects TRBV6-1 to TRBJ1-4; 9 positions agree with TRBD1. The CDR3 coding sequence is TGTGCCAGCAGTGATCCGGGGACAGGGAGTGAAAAACTGTTTTTT. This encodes CASSDPGTGSEKLFF.